The T cell receptor (beta chain) under discussion was sequenced for a study of shared clonotypes between healthy human individuals. Study-level results: Owing to a small donor count, the genetic and exposure-history diversity represented was limited. Compared with clonotypes that all four donors shared, non-shared clonotypes had lower generation probabilities.

The germline CDR1 and CDR2 sequences are MNHEY and SVGAGI. The CDR3 covers 13 residues. Between the trimmed V and J ends, which lost 6 bases and 11 bases, there was a span of 16 bases. This clone was seen once. Its antigen is as yet unknown. In the sorted-subset replicate PCRs, 150 to 200 ng DNA, 25,000 to 30,000 T cell genomes, was used. Assay used: immunoSEQ multiplex PCR; TCRdb lists only in-frame clones, some missing. The sample includes over a million clones, roughly 96% of them seen just once. The source material was naive CD4+ T cells sorted from blood. As for subset: CD45RA+ positively selected. This TCR was sampled from a man between 25 and 39 years old in good health. This chain connects TRBV6-5 to TRBJ2-2; D might be TRBD1 (6 bases). The CDR3 loop is CASRENRVGELFF. The CDR3 DNA reads as TGTGCCAGCAGGGAAAACAGGGTTGGCGAGCTGTTTTTT.